The 12 T cell receptor beta chains listed next were all sequenced from one sample in a study of Ad26.COV2.S vaccination and SARS-CoV-2 variants. As to treatment: some 20 received Ad26.COV2.S at low or high dose, single or two shots; several received placebo; per-sample allocation not given. Sample collection was performed on day 63 after the first vaccine or placebo injection. Profiled with immunoSEQ multiplex PCR; TCRdb holds only in-frame clones, not every one. The sample holds some 500,000 clones, about 91% seen once. The starting material was peripheral blood, obtained in a trial of Ad26.COV2.S vaccine versus placebo. These TCRs come from a person between 18 and 65 years old who received the Ad26.COV2.S COVID-19 vaccine or a placebo.

The chain is built from TRBV11-2 and TRBJ1-4; D call uncertain. The CDR3 length is 15 residues. Germline V lookup: CDR1 SGHAT, CDR2 FQNNGV. V dropped 4 bases and J dropped 5 bases, with 14 bases sitting between them. CDR3 nucleotides: TGTGCCAGCAGCTCGCTAACAGAAAGCAATGAAAAACTGTTTTTT. This sequence encodes CASSSLTESNEKLFF.

The chain uses TRBV29-1 and TRBJ2-3; TRBD2 might be the D (7 bases). In germline, CDR1 is SQVTM, CDR2 ANQGSEA. The ends were cut back, 7 bases at V and 0 bases at J, with 26 bases in the middle. This CDR3 contains 18 residues. The DNA for the CDR3 is TGCAGCGACAACCGGGGGGCGTTAATTGGGTCTAGCACAGATACGCAGTATTTT. Encoded protein: CSDNRGALIGSSTDTQYF.

This clone came up once. The chain recombines TRBV2 with TRBJ2-1; D may be TRBD1 (6 bases). The V gene's germline CDR1 is SNHLY and CDR2 FYNNEI. The CDR3 consists of 13 residues. Trimming removed 4 bases from V and 4 bases from J, with 8 bases in between. The CDR3 is CASSVQGYNEQFF. The CDR3 bases are TGTGCCAGCAGTGTCCAGGGGTACAATGAGCAGTTCTTC.

The rearrangement links TRBV24-1 to TRBJ1-1; tentatively, D is TRBD1 (6 bases). CDR3 length: 18 residues. Trimming shortened V by 4 bases and J by 0 bases, and 20 bases separated the two germline ends. The germline gives CDR1 KGHDR, CDR2 SFDVKD. CDR3 protein: CATSDTMGRQVMNTEAFF. The DNA for the CDR3 is TGTGCCACCAGTGACACCATGGGTCGACAGGTTATGAACACTGAAGCTTTCTTT.

V is TRBV29-1 and J is TRBJ2-7, with D perhaps TRBD2 (6 bases). Germline CDR1 reads SQVTM; CDR2 reads ANQGSEA. This CDR3 region has 13 residues. V shed 3 bases and J shed 9 bases, with 18 bases lying between them. The CDR3 nucleotides read TGCAGCGTTGATGGGCTAGCGCGCCTGCGGCAGTACGTC. As protein: CSVDGLARLRQYV.

CDR3 nucleotides: TGTGCCATCACCCCCGGACAGAACACTGAAGCTTTCTTT. Protein: CAITPGQNTEAFF. The chain links TRBV10-3 to TRBJ1-1; perhaps TRBD1 as D (5 bases). The V end was cut by 7 bases, the J end by 1 base, with 10 bases between. The CDR3 is 13 residues long. Germline V gene lookup returns CDR1 ENHRY and CDR2 SYGVKD.

The chain is built from TRBV5-4 and TRBJ1-4, with TRBD1 as a possible D gene (6 bases). Germline-derived CDR1 and CDR2 are SGHNT and YYREEE (reference sequence). Trimming pared 4 bases from V and 6 bases from J, leaving 19 bases between. The CDR3 is made up of 16 amino acids. The CDR3: CASSPGGAQTYEKLFF. CDR3 nucleotide sequence: TGTGCCAGCAGCCCTGGGGGGGCACAGACGTATGAAAAACTGTTTTTT.

The rearrangement joins TRBV3-1 (or the pseudogene TRBV3-2) to TRBJ2-3; D is uncertain. With 0 bases removed from V and 5 bases from J, the gap between germline ends came to 18 bases. Germline CDR1 is LGHDT and CDR2 is YNNKEL (reference sequence). CDR3 length: 17 amino acids. The CDR3 sequence is CASSQDVTLVVEDTQYF. The CDR3 bases are TGTGCCAGCAGCCAAGATGTCACATTGGTCGTCGAAGATACGCAGTATTTT.

The rearrangement links TRBV28 to TRBJ2-3; TRBD1 agrees at 9 bases. The CDR3 is 15 amino acids. Germline V gene sequence: CDR1 MDHEN, CDR2 SYDVKM. The junction had 6 bases not matched to a gene; V was cut back by 5 bases and J by 3 bases. The CDR3 DNA sequence: TGTGCCAGCAGTGAGGGACAGGGTAGAACAGATACGCAGTATTTT. Its translation: CASSEGQGRTDTQYF. Using reference TRBV28 and TRBJ2-3 for the parts outside the CDR3, the full variable domain is DVKVTQSSRYLVKRTGEKVFLECVQDMDHENMFWYRQDPGLGLRLIYFSYDVKMKEKGDIPEGYSVSREKKERFSLILESASTNQTSMYLCASSEGQGRTDTQYFGPGTRLTVL.

This chain uses TRBV6-2 or TRBV6-3 with TRBJ2-7; tentative D call: TRBD2 (6 bases). The germline V gene encodes CDR1 MNHEY and CDR2 SVGEGT. V lost 5 bases, J lost 3 bases, and 17 bases lay in between. The CDR3 sequence is 15 residues long. The CDR3 is CASSPYGRGYYEQYV. In nucleotides, the CDR3 is TGTGCCAGCAGTCCCTATGGGCGGGGATACTACGAGCAGTACGTC.

V is TRBV5-4 and J is TRBJ2-3; D perhaps matches TRBD1 (6 bases). Between the trimmed V and J ends, which lost 0 bases and 6 bases, there was a span of 17 bases. The germline gives CDR1 SGHNT, CDR2 YYREEE (reference sequence). The CDR3 covers 16 residues. As DNA, the CDR3 is TGTGCCAGCAGCTTGGGACAGGCCACCAATACTGATACGCAGTATTTT. The encoded protein is CASSLGQATNTDTQYF. The variable domain in full, completed from reference TRBV5-4 and TRBJ2-3, reads ETGVTQSPTHLIKTRGQQVTLRCSSQSGHNTVSWYQQALGQGPQFIFQYYREEENGRGNFPPRFSGLQFPNYSSELNVNALELDDSALYLCASSLGQATNTDTQYFGPGTRLTVL.

The V and J genes are TRBV10-3 and TRBJ2-3; D is perhaps TRBD2 (6 bases). The germline V gene has CDR1 ENHRY and CDR2 SYGVKD. The CDR3 is made up of 16 amino acids. V was cut by 2 bases and J by 2 bases, with 14 bases left in between. The CDR3 nucleotides are TGTGCCATCAGTGAGCGCGGGACGCCATACACAGATACGCAGTATTTT. Protein sequence: CAISERGTPYTDTQYF.